These 16 T cell receptor beta chains were all obtained from the same sample, sequenced in a study of neurological immune-mediated disorders (dated by TCRdb to about 2019). The library came from 5' RACE. Sequencing took place on an Illumina HiSeq 2500. TCRdb trimmed the raw reads at Q25, called clones with MiXCR and kept productive beta chains. Every entry covers one CDR3 protein and lists the most common genes and DNA from its rows. The sample table shows roughly 50,000 distinct CDR3 sequences, and under 13% are seen once. The ten largest clones take up about 5.2% of the sample. The sample taken for sequencing was PBMCs. Receptor source: a man in his 70s with HTLV-1-associated myelopathy (HAM/TSP).

This clonotype was observed many times. The chain links TRBV5-1 to TRBJ1-4; a weak D match, TRBD1 (6 bases). V was pared by 5 bases and J by 8 bases, with 19 bases between. In germline, CDR1 is SGHRS, CDR2 YFSETQ. The CDR3 contains 15 residues. CDR3 amino acids: CASSRATGTNEKLFF. CDR3 DNA: TGCGCCAGCAGTAGGGCGACGGGGACAAACGAAAAACTGTTTTTT. Full variable domain (missing parts from reference TRBV5-1 and TRBJ1-4): KAGVTQTPRYLIKTRGQQVTLSCSPISGHRSVSWYQQTPGQGLQFLFEYFSETQRNKGNFPGRFSGRQFSNSRSEMNVSTLELGDSALYLCASSRATGTNEKLFFGSGTQLSVL.

This clonotype showed up many times. This sequence joins TRBV6-5 and TRBJ2-1, with 12 bases fitting TRBD2. After removal of 6 bases from V and 6 bases from J, the junction contained 6 bases not matched to a gene. The CDR3 totals 15 residues. The V gene's germline CDR1 is MNHEY and CDR2 SVGAGI. The DNA for the CDR3 is TGTGCCAGCAGGGGACTAGCGGGTGGCCTCAATGAGCAGTTCTTC. This encodes CASRGLAGGLNEQFF.

V and J are TRBV12-3 or TRBV12-4 and TRBJ2-5, with TRBD2 matching 8 bases. The V segment lost 7 bases and the J segment 4 bases; nucleotides outside the gene matches: 8. This CDR3 region has 14 residues. The DNA of the CDR3 is TGTGCCAGCACGGCCGGGAGGGATCTAGAGACCCAGTACTTC. Translated: CASTAGRDLETQYF.

This clonotype has ten or more counts. The gene calls are TRBV7-2 and TRBJ2-5, with 7 bases identical to TRBD1. Germline V gene lookup returns CDR1 SGHTA and CDR2 FQGNSA. This CDR3 contains 16 residues. V lost 4 bases and J lost 3; bases outside the gene matches: 11. The CDR3 sequence is CASSSYPWDSKETQYF. In DNA, the CDR3 is TGTGCCAGCAGCTCATACCCCTGGGACAGCAAAGAGACCCAGTACTTC. The variable domain in full, completed from reference TRBV7-2 and TRBJ2-5, reads GAGVSQSPSNKVTEKGKDVELRCDPISGHTALYWYRQSLGQGLEFLIYFQGNSAPDKSGLPSDRFSAERTGGSVSTLTIQRTQQEDSAVYLCASSSYPWDSKETQYFGPGTRLLVL.

This clonotype has ten or more counts. The rearrangement links TRBV5-8 to TRBJ2-5; 9 bases align to TRBD1. This CDR3 contains 16 residues. V gave up 4 bases and J gave up 2 bases; unmatched junction bases: 9. CDR1 and CDR2 (germline): SGHTS, YDEGEE. CDR3 coding DNA: TGTGCCAGCAGCAGCCGGGACAGGGCTCATCAAGAGACCCAGTACTTC. Residues: CASSSRDRAHQETQYF.

This clonotype was observed a few times. The chain combines TRBV25-1 with TRBJ1-1; D uncertain. Germline-derived CDR1 and CDR2 are MGHDK and SYGVNS. With 5 bases removed from V and 4 bases from J, the gap between germline ends came to 11 bases. The CDR3 loop spans 13 amino acids. CDR3 nucleotide sequence: TGTGCCAGCAGTCGTCAGGTTGGCACTGAAGCTTTCTTT. Amino acids: CASSRQVGTEAFF.

This clonotype was detected many times. The chain carries TRBV2 and TRBJ2-2; 9 nucleotides line up with TRBD2. This CDR3 is built from 14 residues. V was pared by 4 bases and J by 7 bases, with 4 bases of the junction left unmatched. Germline lookup yields CDR1 SNHLY and CDR2 FYNNEI. CDR3 sequence reads: CASSGLAGSGELFF. The DNA of the CDR3 is TGTGCCAGCAGTGGGCTAGCGGGAAGCGGGGAGCTGTTTTTT.

This clonotype was seen ten or more times. The chain carries TRBV20-1 and TRBJ1-1; 9 positions match TRBD1. The CDR3 length is 14 residues. Germline V gives CDR1 DFQATT, CDR2 SNEGSKA (reference sequence). The J segment lost 7 bases and the V segment lost 6 bases, leaving 12 bases of the junction unmatched. The CDR3 region is CSAVPGQGRIEAFF. The CDR3 DNA reads as TGCAGTGCCGTCCCGGGACAGGGTAGGATTGAAGCTTTCTTT.

This clonotype is medium-sized (0.01 to 0.1%). This chain joins TRBV4-2 and TRBJ1-5; D is unresolved. V gave up 4 bases and J gave up 0 bases, with 13 bases separating them. Germline values: CDR1 LGHNA, CDR2 YNFKEQ. The CDR3 sequence is 16 residues long. The CDR3 DNA sequence: TGTGCCAGCAGCCCTTTCTCGACGGATAGCAATCAGCCCCAGCATTTT. Translating gives CASSPFSTDSNQPQHF.

This clonotype came up many times. The chain links TRBV18 to TRBJ2-7; 7 bases match TRBD1. The CDR3 contains 14 residues. Trimming removed 4 bases from V and 0 bases from J; junction bases left unmatched: 3. The V gene's germline CDR1 is KGHSH and CDR2 LQKENI. This CDR3 is CASSRRDSSYEQYF. In DNA, the CDR3 is TGTGCCAGCTCACGCCGGGACAGCTCCTACGAGCAGTACTTC.

This clonotype was found many times. V is TRBV11-2 and J is TRBJ2-1, with a possible D match to TRBD1 (5 bases). The CDR3 sequence is 11 residues long. Per the germline V gene, CDR1 is SGHAT and CDR2 is FQNNGV. Trimming cost V 6 bases and J 11 bases, with 11 bases left between them. The CDR3 is CASSLGVQQFF. The CDR3 DNA is TGTGCCAGCAGTCTAGGGGTCCAGCAGTTCTTC.

This clonotype was detected many times. The J gene is TRBJ2-3, the V gene TRBV20-1; 7 bases match TRBD2. Germline V gives CDR1 DFQATT, CDR2 SNEGSKA (reference sequence). The V and J ends lost 3 bases and 0 bases, in that order; junction bases with no gene match: 9. This CDR3 spans 16 amino acids. The CDR3 is CSARGGERISTDTQYF. The CDR3, as DNA: TGCAGTGCTAGGGGGGGGGAGCGGATAAGCACAGATACGCAGTATTTT.

This clonotype has a count of ten or more. The V gene is TRBV11-2, the J gene TRBJ2-5; 7 bases fit TRBD1. This CDR3 is 14 amino acids long. The V gene's germline CDR1 is SGHAT and CDR2 FQNNGV. V lost 3 bases, J lost 4 bases, and 5 bases stayed unmatched. CDR3 sequence (DNA): TGTGCCAGCAGCTTTAGAGGGGGCTTAGAGACCCAGTACTTC. This translates into CASSFRGGLETQYF.

This clonotype has ten or more counts. The chain carries TRBV20-1 and TRBJ2-7; 8 bases are shared with TRBD1. The CDR3 is 13 residues long. The germline V gene has CDR1 DFQATT and CDR2 SNEGSKA (reference sequence). J gave up 5 bases and V 5 bases, and 8 bases lay outside the gene matches. Here the CDR3 reads CSAPQGAMDEQYF. The DNA for the CDR3 is TGCAGTGCTCCCCAGGGGGCCATGGACGAGCAGTACTTC.

This clonotype occurred many times. The chain is built from TRBV7-2 and TRBJ2-7, with a weak D call TRBD2 (6 bases). This CDR3 comprises 18 residues. Germline loops: CDR1 SGHTA, CDR2 FQGNSA. Trimming took off 1 base at V and 1 base at J, with 20 bases between the two ends. The CDR3 sequence: CASSLVGTSRVSSYEQYF. The CDR3 bases are TGTGCCAGCAGCTTAGTGGGGACTTCCCGCGTTTCATCCTACGAGCAGTACTTC. The full variable domain, completed using reference TRBV7-2 and TRBJ2-7, is GAGVSQSPSNKVTEKGKDVELRCDPISGHTALYWYRQSLGQGLEFLIYFQGNSAPDKSGLPSDRFSAERTGGSVSTLTIQRTQQEDSAVYLCASSLVGTSRVSSYEQYFGPGTRLTVT.

This clonotype was seen many times. The chain recombines TRBV20-1 with TRBJ1-3; 7 bases agree with TRBD1. The CDR3 is made up of 17 amino acids. V lost 3 bases, J lost 0 bases, and 11 bases stayed unmatched. CDR1 and CDR2 (germline): DFQATT, SNEGSKA (reference sequence). CDR3 region: CSARRGQGPISGNTIYF. The CDR3 DNA reads as TGCAGTGCTAGGAGGGGGCAGGGTCCCATCTCTGGAAACACCATATATTTT.